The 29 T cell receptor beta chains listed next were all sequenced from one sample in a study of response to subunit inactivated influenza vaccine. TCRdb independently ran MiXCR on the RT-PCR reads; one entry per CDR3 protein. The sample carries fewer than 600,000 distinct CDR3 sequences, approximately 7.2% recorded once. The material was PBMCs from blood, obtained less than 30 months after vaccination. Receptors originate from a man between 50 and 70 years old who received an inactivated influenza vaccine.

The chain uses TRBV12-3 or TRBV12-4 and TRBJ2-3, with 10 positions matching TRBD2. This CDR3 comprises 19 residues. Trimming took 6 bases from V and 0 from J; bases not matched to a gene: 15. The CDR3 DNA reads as TGTGCCAGCAGCCCTGAAAGCGGGGGGGCTTCGTATAGCACAGATACGCAGTATTTT. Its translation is CASSPESGGASYSTDTQYF.

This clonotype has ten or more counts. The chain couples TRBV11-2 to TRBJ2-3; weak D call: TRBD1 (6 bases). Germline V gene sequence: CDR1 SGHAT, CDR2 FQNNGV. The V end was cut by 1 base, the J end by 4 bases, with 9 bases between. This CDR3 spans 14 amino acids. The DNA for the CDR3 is TGTGCCAGCAGCTTAGTACCAGGGGCAGATACGCAGTATTTT. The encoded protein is CASSLVPGADTQYF. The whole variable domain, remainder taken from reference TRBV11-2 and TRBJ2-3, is EAGVAQSPRYKIIEKRQSVAFWCNPISGHATLYWYQQILGQGPKLLIQFQNNGVVDDSQLPKDRFSAERLKGVDSTLKIQPAKLEDSAVYLCASSLVPGADTQYFGPGTRLTVL.

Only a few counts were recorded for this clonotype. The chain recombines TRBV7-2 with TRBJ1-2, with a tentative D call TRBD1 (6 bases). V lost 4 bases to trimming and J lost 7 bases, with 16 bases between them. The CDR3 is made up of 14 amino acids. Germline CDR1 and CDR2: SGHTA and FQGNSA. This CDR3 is CASSSAWDKGGYTF. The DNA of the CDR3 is TGTGCCAGCAGCTCAGCCTGGGACAAAGGTGGCTACACCTTC.

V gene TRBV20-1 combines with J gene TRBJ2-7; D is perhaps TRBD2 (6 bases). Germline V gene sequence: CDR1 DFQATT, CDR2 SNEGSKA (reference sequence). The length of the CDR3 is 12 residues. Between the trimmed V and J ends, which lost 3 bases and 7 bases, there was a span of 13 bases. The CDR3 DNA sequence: TGCAGTGCTAGGGGAGGTAGCGAGGAGCAGTACTTC. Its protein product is CSARGGSEEQYF.

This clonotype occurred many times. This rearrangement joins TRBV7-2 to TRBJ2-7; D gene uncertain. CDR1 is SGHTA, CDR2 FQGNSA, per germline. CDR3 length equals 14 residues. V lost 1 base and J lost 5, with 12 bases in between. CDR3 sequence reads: CASSLVAAKDEQYF. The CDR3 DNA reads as TGTGCCAGCAGCTTAGTTGCCGCTAAGGACGAGCAGTACTTC.

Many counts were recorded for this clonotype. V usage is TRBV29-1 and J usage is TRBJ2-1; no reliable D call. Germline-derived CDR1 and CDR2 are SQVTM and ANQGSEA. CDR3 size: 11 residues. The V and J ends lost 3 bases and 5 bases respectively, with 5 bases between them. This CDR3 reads CSVDGNNEQFF. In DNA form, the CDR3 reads TGCAGCGTTGATGGTAACAATGAGCAGTTCTTC.

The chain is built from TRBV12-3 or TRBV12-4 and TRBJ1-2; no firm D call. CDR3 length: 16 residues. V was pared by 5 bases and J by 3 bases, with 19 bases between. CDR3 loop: CASSKGRSSGDYGYTF. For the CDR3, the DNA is TGTGCCAGCAGTAAAGGTAGATCCTCCGGGGACTATGGCTACACCTTC.

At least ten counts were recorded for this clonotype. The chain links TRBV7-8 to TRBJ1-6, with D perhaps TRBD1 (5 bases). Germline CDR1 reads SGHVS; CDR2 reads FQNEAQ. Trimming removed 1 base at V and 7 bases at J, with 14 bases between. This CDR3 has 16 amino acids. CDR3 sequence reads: CASSLGRGRENSPLHF. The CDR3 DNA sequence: TGTGCCAGCAGCTTAGGTCGGGGCAGGGAAAATTCACCCCTCCACTTT.

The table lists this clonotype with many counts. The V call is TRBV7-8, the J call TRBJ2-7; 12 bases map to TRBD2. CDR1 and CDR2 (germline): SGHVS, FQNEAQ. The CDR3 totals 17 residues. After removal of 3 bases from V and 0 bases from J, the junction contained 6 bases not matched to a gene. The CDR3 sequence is CASSLPASGGASYEQYF. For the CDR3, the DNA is TGTGCCAGCAGCTTGCCCGCTAGCGGGGGGGCCTCCTACGAGCAGTACTTC.

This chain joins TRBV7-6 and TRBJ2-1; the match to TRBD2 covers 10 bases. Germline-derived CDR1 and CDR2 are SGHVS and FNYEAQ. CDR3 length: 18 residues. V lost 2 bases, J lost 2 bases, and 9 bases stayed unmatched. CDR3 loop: CASSLTSVLAGPYNEQFF. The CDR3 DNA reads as TGTGCCAGCAGCTTAACTTCAGTACTAGCGGGGCCCTACAATGAGCAGTTCTTC.

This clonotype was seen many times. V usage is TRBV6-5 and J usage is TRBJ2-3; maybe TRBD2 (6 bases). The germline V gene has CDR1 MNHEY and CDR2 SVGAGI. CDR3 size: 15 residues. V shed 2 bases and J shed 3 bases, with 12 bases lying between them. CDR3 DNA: TGTGCCAGCAGTTACAGGGTCGGAGGGACAGATACGCAGTATTTT. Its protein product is CASSYRVGGTDTQYF.

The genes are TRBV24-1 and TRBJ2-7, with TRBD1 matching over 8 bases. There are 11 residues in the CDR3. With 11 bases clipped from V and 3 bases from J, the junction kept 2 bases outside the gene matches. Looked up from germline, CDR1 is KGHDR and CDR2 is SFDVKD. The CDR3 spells CAIGQGYEQYF. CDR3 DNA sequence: TGTGCCATTGGACAGGGCTACGAGCAGTACTTC.

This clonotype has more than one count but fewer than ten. CDR3 in DNA: TGTGCCAGCAGCCAAGATTGGGAGCGTAGGGACATTCAGTACTTC. This codes for CASSQDWERRDIQYF. V gene TRBV4-2 combines with J gene TRBJ2-4; D perhaps matches TRBD2 (5 bases). The CDR3 has 15 residues. V was shortened by 0 bases and J by 8 bases, with 14 bases between the two germline ends. Per the germline V gene, CDR1 is LGHNA and CDR2 is YNFKEQ.

CDR3 sequence reads: CASSNLRGEGNNEQFF. The CDR3 bases are TGTGCCAGCAGCAATCTCCGGGGGGAGGGGAACAATGAGCAGTTCTTC. The chain combines TRBV21-1 with TRBJ2-1; the DNA was not compared with TRBD2, the D call given in the table. TRBV21-1 is termed a pseudogene. The CDR3 consists of 16 residues.

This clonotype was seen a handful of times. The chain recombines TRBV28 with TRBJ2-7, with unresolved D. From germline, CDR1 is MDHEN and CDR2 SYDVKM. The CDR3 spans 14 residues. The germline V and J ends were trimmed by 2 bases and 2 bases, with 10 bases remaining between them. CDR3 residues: CASSLAVSPYEQYF. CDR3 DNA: TGTGCCAGCAGTTTAGCAGTCTCCCCCTACGAGCAGTACTTC.

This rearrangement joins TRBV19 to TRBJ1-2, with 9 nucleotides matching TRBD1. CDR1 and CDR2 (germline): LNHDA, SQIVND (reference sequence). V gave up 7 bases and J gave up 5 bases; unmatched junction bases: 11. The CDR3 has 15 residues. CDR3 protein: CASTSGTGTFYGYTF. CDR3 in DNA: TGTGCCAGTACCTCCGGGACAGGGACTTTTTATGGCTACACCTTC.

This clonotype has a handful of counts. DNA of the CDR3: TGTGCCAGCAGCGCCGGGACACTGGGAAACACCATATATTTT. It translates to CASSAGTLGNTIYF. The V call is TRBV7-2, the J call TRBJ1-3, with TRBD1 as a possible D gene (6 bases). The CDR3 length is 14 residues. V gave up 5 bases and J gave up 4 bases, with 12 bases separating them. Germline CDR1 and CDR2: SGHTA and FQGNSA.

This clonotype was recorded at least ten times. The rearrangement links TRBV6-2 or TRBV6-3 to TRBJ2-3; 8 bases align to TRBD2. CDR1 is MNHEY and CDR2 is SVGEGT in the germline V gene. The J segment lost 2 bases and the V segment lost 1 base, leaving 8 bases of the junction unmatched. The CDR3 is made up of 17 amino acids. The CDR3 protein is CASSYLGSGVLTDTQYF. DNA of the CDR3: TGTGCCAGCAGTTACTTAGGTAGCGGGGTTCTCACAGATACGCAGTATTTT.

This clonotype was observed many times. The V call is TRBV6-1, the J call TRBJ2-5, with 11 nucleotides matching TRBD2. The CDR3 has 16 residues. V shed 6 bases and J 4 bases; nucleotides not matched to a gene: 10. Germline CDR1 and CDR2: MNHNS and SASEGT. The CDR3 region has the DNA TGTGCCAGCAGCGCCGGGACTAGCGGATTCGGAGAGACCCAGTACTTC. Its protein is CASSAGTSGFGETQYF.

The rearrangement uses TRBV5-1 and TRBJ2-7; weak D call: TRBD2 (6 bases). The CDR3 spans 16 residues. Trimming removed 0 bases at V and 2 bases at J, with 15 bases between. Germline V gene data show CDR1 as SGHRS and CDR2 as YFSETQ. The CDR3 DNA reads TGCGCCAGCAGCTTGGGGGGAGGCGGCGGCGCCTACGAGCAGTACTTC. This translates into CASSLGGGGGAYEQYF.

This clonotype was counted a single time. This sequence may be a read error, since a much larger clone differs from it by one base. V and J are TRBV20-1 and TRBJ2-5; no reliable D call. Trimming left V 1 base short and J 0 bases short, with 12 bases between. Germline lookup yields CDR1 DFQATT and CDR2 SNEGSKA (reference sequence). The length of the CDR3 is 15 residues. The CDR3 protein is CSARASSHHQETQYF. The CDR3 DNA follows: TGCAGTGCTAGAGCTTCGTCACATCACCAAGAGACCCAGTACTTC.

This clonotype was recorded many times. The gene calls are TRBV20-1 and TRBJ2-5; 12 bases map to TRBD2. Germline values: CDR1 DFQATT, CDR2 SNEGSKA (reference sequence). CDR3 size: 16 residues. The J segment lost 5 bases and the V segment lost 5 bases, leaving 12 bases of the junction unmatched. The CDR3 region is CSAPIWTSGVMETQYF. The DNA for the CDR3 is TGCAGTGCTCCTATATGGACTAGCGGGGTAATGGAGACCCAGTACTTC.

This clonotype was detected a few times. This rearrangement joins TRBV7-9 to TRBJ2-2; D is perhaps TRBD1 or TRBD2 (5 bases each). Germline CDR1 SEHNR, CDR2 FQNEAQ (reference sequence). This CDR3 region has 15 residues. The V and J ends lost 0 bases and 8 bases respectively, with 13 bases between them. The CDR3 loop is CASSLAWGPAGELFF. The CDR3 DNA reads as TGTGCCAGCAGCTTAGCCTGGGGACCGGCGGGGGAGCTGTTTTTT. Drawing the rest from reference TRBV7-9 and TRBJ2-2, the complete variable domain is DTGVSQNPRHKITKRGQNVTFRCDPISEHNRLYWYRQTLGQGPEFLTYFQNEAQLEKSRLLSDRFSAERPKGSFSTLEIQRTEQGDSAMYLCASSLAWGPAGELFFGEGSRLTVL.

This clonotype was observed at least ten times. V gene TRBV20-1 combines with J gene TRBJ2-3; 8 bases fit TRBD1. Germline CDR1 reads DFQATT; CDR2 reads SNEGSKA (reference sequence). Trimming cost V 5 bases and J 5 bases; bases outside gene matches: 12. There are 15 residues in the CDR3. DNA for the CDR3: TGCAGTGCTTCTAGGACAGGGAAAGTTGGAGATACGCAGTATTTT. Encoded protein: CSASRTGKVGDTQYF.

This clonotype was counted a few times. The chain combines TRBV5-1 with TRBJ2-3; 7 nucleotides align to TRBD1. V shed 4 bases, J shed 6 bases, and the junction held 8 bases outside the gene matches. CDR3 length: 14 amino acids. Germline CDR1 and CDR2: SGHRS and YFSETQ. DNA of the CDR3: TGCGCCAGCAGCATGCGACAGGGTGGGGATACGCAGTATTTT. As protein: CASSMRQGGDTQYF. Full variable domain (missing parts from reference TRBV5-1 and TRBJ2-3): KAGVTQTPRYLIKTRGQQVTLSCSPISGHRSVSWYQQTPGQGLQFLFEYFSETQRNKGNFPGRFSGRQFSNSRSEMNVSTLELGDSALYLCASSMRQGGDTQYFGPGTRLTVL.

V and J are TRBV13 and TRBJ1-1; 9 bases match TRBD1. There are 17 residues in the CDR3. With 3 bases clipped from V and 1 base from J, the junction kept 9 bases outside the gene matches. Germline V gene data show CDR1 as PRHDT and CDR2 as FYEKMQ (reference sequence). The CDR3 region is CASSLRTGTGQNTEAFF. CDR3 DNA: TGTGCCAGCAGCTTGAGAACCGGGACAGGGCAGAACACTGAAGCTTTCTTT.

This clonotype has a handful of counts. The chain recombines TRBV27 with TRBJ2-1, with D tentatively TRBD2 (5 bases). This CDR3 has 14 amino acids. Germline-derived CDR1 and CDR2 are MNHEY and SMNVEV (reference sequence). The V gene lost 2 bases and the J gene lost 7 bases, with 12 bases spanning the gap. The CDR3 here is CASSLIPGGNEQFF. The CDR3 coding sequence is TGTGCCAGCAGTTTAATTCCAGGAGGAAATGAGCAGTTCTTC.

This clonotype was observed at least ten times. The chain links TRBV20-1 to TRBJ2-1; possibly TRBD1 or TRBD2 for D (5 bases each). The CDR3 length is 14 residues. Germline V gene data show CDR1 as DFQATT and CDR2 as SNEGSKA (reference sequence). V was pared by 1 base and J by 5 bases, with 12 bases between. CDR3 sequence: CSARALGADNEQFF. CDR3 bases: TGCAGTGCTAGAGCCCTCGGGGCCGACAATGAGCAGTTCTTC.

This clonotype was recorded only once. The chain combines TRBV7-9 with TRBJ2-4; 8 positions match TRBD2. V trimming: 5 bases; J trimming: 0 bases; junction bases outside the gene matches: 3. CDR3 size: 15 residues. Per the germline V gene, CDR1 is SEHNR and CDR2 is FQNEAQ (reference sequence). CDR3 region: CASSLRGGAKNIQYF. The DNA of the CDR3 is TGTGCCAGCAGCCTCCGGGGGGGAGCCAAAAACATTCAGTACTTC.